The present T cell receptor (beta chain) was sequenced within a study of human T cells and chemical hapten exposure. On the study more broadly: DPC at 2% was the sensitizing agent, placed on approximately 2 cm by approximately 2 cm of upper inner arm skin. Small pooled library volume differences mainly caused per-sample TCR yield variation.

Germline CDR1 reads MGHDK; CDR2 reads SYGVNS. V was pared by 6 bases and J by 7 bases, with 7 bases of the junction left unmatched. The CDR3 contains 13 residues. This clonotype showed up many times. Time point noted: patch test 1, 2 weeks after DPC sensitization. Treatment given: therapeutic diphenylcyclopropenone sensitization with weekly scalp DPC. The study used a library that attached unique molecular identifiers to individual cDNA molecules. TCRdb called the RACE reads again in MiXCR, with one record for every CDR3 protein. The profile covers around 120,000 distinct CDR3 sequences, with approximately 13% appearing a single time and roughly 0.92% taken by the ten largest.

V usage is TRBV25-1 and J usage is TRBJ2-7; TRBD1 aligns across 9 bases. The specimen was whole blood, collected in connection with sensitization to the hapten diphenylcyclopropenone (DPC). The clonotype was recovered from a man aged 18 to 30 with alopecia areata. Some clones in this sample may be carry-over from other donors' samples. The CDR3 nucleotides are TGTGCCAGCAGACCGGGACAGGGCCGGGAGCAGTACTTC. It yields the protein CASRPGQGREQYF.